This T cell receptor (beta chain) appears in the sequencing data of a study of blood T cell repertoires in COVID-19 (dated by TCRdb to the early 2020s). Background for the entire study: Collaborator samples came from the United States, Italy and Spain and covered acute and convalescent phases of COVID-19. The repertoires were released in a freely available public database intended as a resource for research on the immune response to SARS-CoV-2. Where HLA class I and class II types were available, the types were taken from metadata supplied by the sample provider, not from assay-based typing. The dataset comprised deeply sampled blood TCRbeta repertoires from subjects exposed to, actively infected with, or recovered from COVID-19. The prospective study material was composed of cDNA or gDNA derived from T cells, B-cell-depleted T cells, or PBMCs. Samples were obtained from the ongoing ImmuneRACE study (first 160 participants) and from approximately 1,200 subjects provided by 6 global collaborators. A de-identified subject ID, COVID-19 status, age in years and sex were almost always included in the sample metadata.

Concerning this clone: No cognate antigen has been identified for it. There are no base qualities to consult, and no much larger clone falls within one base.

Each collaborating institution followed its own protocols to collect whole blood in K2EDTA tubes. For TCRbeta analysis, collaborators shipped samples as frozen whole blood, isolated PBMCs, or DNA extracted from either of those sample types. Taken from the germline V gene, the CDR1 and CDR2 loops are SGDLS and YYNGEE. Compared with germline, V lacks 0 bases and J lacks 5 bases; bases without a gene match: 5. There are 15 amino acids in the CDR3, from cysteine to phenylalanine inclusive. Of the read, only the CDR3 DNA is kept; its 45 bases are in frame from base 1. Results and caveats for the whole study, not just this receptor: The amount of clinical and demographic metadata varied by source and participant and was provided uncurated.

TCRbeta CDR3 regions were amplified from genomic DNA using the immunoSEQ Assay, a bias-controlled multiplex PCR. Turning to the authors' computational methods: Nucleated cell counts per sample were estimated from amplification of reference gene primers within the assay. To quantify the absolute abundance of each unique TCRbeta CDR3 rearrangement, sequence reads were collapsed and filtered. For each sample, productive Simpson clonality was calculated as the square root of Simpson's diversity index over productive rearrangements. TCRdb retrieved this table from immuneACCESS and kept in-frame rearrangements only. Not all clones are present; in checked studies, unresolved V genes account for under half, and no reason is known for the remainder. V, J and clone size derive from that table, while D and trimming were established from the DNA sequence. The sample records over 90,000 clones, 84% of which are singletons. 12% of the sample is in the top ten clones.

The V and J segments used are TRBV9 and TRBJ2-5, with 9 central nucleotides matching TRBD2. This sequence was found in a human donor in a cohort sampled during active COVID-19. Specimen: peripheral blood. The CDR3 reads as follows: CASSVAGTSRETQYF. The DNA reads as follows: TGTGCCAGCAGCGTAGCCGGGACTAGCAGGGAGACCCAGTACTTC.